One and the same sample provided the 3 T cell receptor beta chains below, sequenced in a study of Graves' ophthalmopathy and Graves' hyperthyroidism. RNA served as the template for amplifying TCR beta CDR3 regions. Amplification began with first-round RT-PCR using HTBI primers, then second-round multiplex PCR was performed. MiXCR, run by TCRdb on the multiplex PCR reads, gives a single entry per CDR3 protein. The sample lists 500,000 to 700,000 distinct CDR3 sequences, 22% occurring once. The sample taken for sequencing was peripheral blood. The receptor source for this set is a woman younger than 30 with stable Graves' hyperthyroidism. Some clones in this sample may be carry-over from other donors' samples.

Only a few counts were recorded for this clonotype. The chain links TRBV10-3 to TRBJ2-5, with no clear D. Germline CDR1 and CDR2: ENHRY and SYGVKD. Trimming removed 0 bases from V and 6 bases from J, with 11 bases in between. The CDR3 is made up of 14 amino acids. The CDR3 spells CAISESAARQTQYF. CDR3 coding DNA: TGTGCCATCAGTGAGTCCGCAGCGCGGCAGACCCAGTACTTC.

The gene calls are TRBV27 and TRBJ1-6, with 8 nucleotides matching TRBD1. V dropped 7 bases and J dropped 9; count of bases not matched to a gene: 5. Germline lookup yields CDR1 MNHEY and CDR2 SMNVEV (reference sequence). This CDR3 has 13 residues. The CDR3 is CASNQGAGSPLHF. The CDR3 nucleotides read TGTGCCAGCAACCAGGGGGCTGGTTCACCCCTCCACTTT.

This clonotype was seen ten or more times. The DNA of the CDR3 is TGTGCCAGCAGTACCCATGAGGGTAACTATGGCTACACCTTC. Amino acid sequence: CASSTHEGNYGYTF. This rearrangement joins TRBV28 to TRBJ1-2; D unclear. The V end was cut by 5 bases, the J end by 1 base, with 11 bases between. This CDR3 has 14 residues. Germline V gene data show CDR1 as MDHEN and CDR2 as SYDVKM.